The TCR beta chain described here comes from a study of T-cell reconstitution after alpha-beta-depleted transplantation in children. The study's findings and limits: For some patients, TCRbeta diversity was high at day 60 because of recipient T cells and thymic progenitors that survived. Among T cells one year after transplant, newly produced cells accounted for most counts and diversity.

This clonotype was found many times. Its antigen remains unidentified. CDR1 DFQATT and CDR2 SNEGSKA come from the germline V gene (reference sequence). The CDR3 loop spans 15 amino acids. V lost 5 bases and J 4 bases, leaving 18 bases between the germline ends. Preparation of the TCRbeta library used unique molecular identifiers. Each CDR3 protein is one row after TCRdb ran MiXCR on the PCR reads. The table shows roughly 200,000 distinct CDR3 sequences, with under 8.5% occurring only once. The TCR comes from a boy aged 2 to 9 with acute lymphoblastic leukemia, due to receive a stem cell transplant. The sequencing used PBMCs, collected before TCRalphabeta/CD19-depleted stem cell transplant. The chain carries TRBV20-1 and TRBJ2-1; weak D call: TRBD2 (5 bases). The CDR3 region is CSAPTSGNGYNEQFF. CDR3 nucleotide sequence: TGCAGTGCTCCAACCTCCGGGAATGGGTACAATGAGCAGTTCTTC.